Listed below are T cell receptor beta chains from one sample, sequenced in a study of T cells in localized non-small cell lung cancer. TCRdb keeps only in-frame clones here, not all; method: immunoSEQ multiplex PCR. The sample includes 40,000 to 50,000 clones, about 85% seen only once; the top ten take more than 6%. The sequences come from peripheral blood, collected before any cancer treatment. The receptors stem from a woman between 18 and 49 years old with stage III lung adenocarcinoma. CDR3s include the opening cysteine and the closing phenylalanine or tryptophan. D genes are given only for firm matches. Size is stated for part of the rows, as once, few or many counts, or as a class when the clone is expanded.

D	V	J	size	DNA	CDR3
-	TRBV6-1	TRBJ1-4	once	TGTGCCAGCAGTGGTAATAGGAATGAAAAACTGTTTTTT	CASSGNRNEKLFF
-	TRBV19	TRBJ2-7	-	TGTGCCAGTAGCCCCAGGGGCAGGGGTAATGGCGAGCAGTACTTC	CASSPRGRGNGEQYF
-	TRBV7-3	TRBJ1-1	-	TGTGCCAGCAGCCCGGTTATGAACACTGAAGCTTTCTTT	CASSPVMNTEAFF
-	TRBV18	TRBJ2-1	-	TGTGCCAGCTCACCAGGGACGGCCAGGGATGAGCAGTTCTTC	CASSPGTARDEQFF
TRBD1	TRBV9	TRBJ1-2	-	TGTGCCAGCAGCGTAGATGAGGGGGCGCCGACCCGACACTATGGCTACACCTTC	CASSVDEGAPTRHYGYTF
TRBD1	TRBV14	TRBJ1-4	-	TGTGCCAGCAGCCCTTACAGGGGGCAGGATGAAAAACTGTTTTTT	CASSPYRGQDEKLFF
-	TRBV9	TRBJ1-1	-	TGTGCCAGCAGCGTAGGGGAGGGGTTGAACACTGAAGCTTTCTTT	CASSVGEGLNTEAFF
TRBD2	TRBV7-9	TRBJ2-1	-	TGTGCCAGCAGCCCATCCAGCGGGGAGTACAATGAGCAGTTCTTC	CASSPSSGEYNEQFF
-	TRBV19	TRBJ1-2	-	TGTGCCAGTAGTTGGGGGGACAATGGCTACACCTTC	CASSWGDNGYTF
TRBD1	TRBV6-6	TRBJ2-7	-	TGTGCCAGCAGTTACTCGGGGACAGGGAACCACGAGCAGTACTTC	CASSYSGTGNHEQYF
TRBD1	TRBV7-3	TRBJ1-2	-	TGTGCCAGCAGCTTATCGGCCAGGGGGCAAGATGGCTACACCTTC	CASSLSARGQDGYTF
TRBD1	TRBV7-3	TRBJ1-2	-	TGTGCCAGCAGCTCCCCACCACCGGGACAGGGCGATGGCTACACCTTC	CASSSPPPGQGDGYTF
-	TRBV6-1	TRBJ2-3	-	TGTGCCAGCAGTGAACAACGGGGTGGGGGGAGCACAGATACGCAGTATTTT	CASSEQRGGGSTDTQYF
TRBD2	TRBV5-4	TRBJ2-5	-	TGTGCCAGCAGCATTGGGACTAGCGGGGGGCAAGAGACCCAGTACTTC	CASSIGTSGGQETQYF